This entry lists 23 T cell receptor beta chains sequenced from one sample in a study of blood T cell repertoires in COVID-19. Method: immunoSEQ multiplex PCR; TCRdb's copy keeps in-frame clones and lacks some. The profile shows roughly 320,000 clones, approximately 91% of them singletons. The specimen sequenced was PBMCs or T cells enriched from blood (not recorded which). Source of these receptors: a woman younger than 45 who had been exposed to COVID-19.

J is TRBJ2-7 and V is TRBV7-3, with 8 bases lining up with TRBD1. Germline-derived CDR1 and CDR2 are SGHTA and FQGTGA. This CDR3 has 13 amino acids. With V trimmed by 5 bases and J by 5 bases, 5 bases remained unmatched. CDR3 bases: TGTGCCAGCAGCATGACAGGGGCGGACGAGCAGTACTTC. This gives the protein CASSMTGADEQYF.

The J gene is TRBJ1-1, the V gene TRBV4-1; D is possibly TRBD1 (5 bases). Trimming left V 1 base short and J 1 base short, with 19 bases between. Germline V gives CDR1 MGHRA, CDR2 YSYEKL. The CDR3 is made up of 18 amino acids. The DNA of the CDR3 is TGCGCCAGCAGCCAAGCCTGGGGCAGGGCAAAGGGGAACACTGAAGCTTTCTTT. As protein: CASSQAWGRAKGNTEAFF.

This chain connects TRBV5-1 to TRBJ1-1; TRBD1 matches at 8 bases. Germline V gives CDR1 SGHRS, CDR2 YFSETQ. V trimming: 4 bases; J trimming: 6 bases; junction bases outside the gene matches: 2. This CDR3 region has 12 residues. The CDR3: CASSGQGAEAFF. Here the CDR3 DNA reads TGCGCCAGCAGCGGACAGGGCGCTGAAGCTTTCTTT.

The gene calls are TRBV7-6 and TRBJ1-3; D unresolved. This CDR3 is built from 18 residues. Trimming pared 3 bases from V and 0 bases from J, leaving 18 bases between. Germline V gives CDR1 SGHVS, CDR2 FNYEAQ. The CDR3 sequence: CASSLEVARPDSGNTIYF. The CDR3, as DNA: TGTGCCAGCAGCTTGGAGGTTGCGCGTCCCGACTCTGGAAACACCATATATTTT. Combining the CDR3 with reference TRBV7-6 and TRBJ1-3 gives the whole variable domain GAGVSQSPRYKVTKRGQDVALRCDPISGHVSLYWYRQALGQGPEFLTYFNYEAQQDKSGLPNDRFSAERPEGSISTLTIQRTEQRDSAMYRCASSLEVARPDSGNTIYFGEGSWLTVV.

This clone has only one observation. This chain connects TRBV9 to TRBJ2-5; 9 nucleotides match TRBD2. CDR1 and CDR2 (germline): SGDLS, YYNGEE. V was clipped by 0 bases and J by 4 bases; unmatched bases: 4. The CDR3 extends over 15 amino acids. The CDR3 spells CASSVGVAGVETQYF. CDR3 DNA sequence: TGTGCCAGCAGCGTAGGGGTAGCGGGGGTAGAGACCCAGTACTTC.

The rearrangement uses TRBV28 and TRBJ1-2; 8 nucleotides align to TRBD1. The V and J ends lost 6 bases and 4 bases, in that order; junction bases with no gene match: 16. Germline lookup yields CDR1 MDHEN and CDR2 SYDVKM. The CDR3 runs 17 residues. The CDR3: CASRSKTGTGLGYGYTF. The CDR3 DNA is TGTGCCAGCAGGTCTAAGACCGGGACAGGACTGGGCTATGGCTACACCTTC.

The rearrangement uses TRBV2 and TRBJ1-1, with TRBD1 as a possible D gene (6 bases). The germline V gene encodes CDR1 SNHLY and CDR2 FYNNEI. The CDR3 has 14 amino acids. Trimming removed 2 bases at V and 10 bases at J, with 17 bases between. The CDR3 is CASSEITGRVGAFF. The DNA for the CDR3 is TGTGCCAGCAGTGAAATAACAGGGCGGGTGGGAGCTTTCTTT.

This chain links TRBV7-8 with TRBJ2-3, with 9 bases that match TRBD1. V lost 5 bases, J lost 2 bases, and 2 bases stayed unmatched. The germline CDR1 and CDR2 sequences are SGHVS and FQNEAQ. CDR3 size: 14 residues. Here the CDR3 reads CASSRTGVTDTQYF. In nucleotides, the CDR3 is TGTGCCAGCAGCCGGACAGGGGTCACAGATACGCAGTATTTT.

The chain employs TRBV28 and TRBJ1-2; D gene ambiguous. The CDR3 runs 13 residues. The V gene lost 5 bases and the J gene lost 5 bases, with 12 bases spanning the gap. Germline V CDR1 and CDR2: MDHEN, SYDVKM. DNA of the CDR3: TGTGCCAGCAGTAATGACGGACTTTATGGCTACACCTTC. Translation gives CASSNDGLYGYTF.

V gene TRBV5-1 combines with J gene TRBJ1-2; possibly TRBD1 for D (6 bases). The CDR3 length is 15 residues. From germline, CDR1 is SGHRS and CDR2 YFSETQ. Trimming stripped 0 bases from V and 7 bases from J, with 16 bases between. The CDR3 is CASSLEVGGRFGYTF. The CDR3 DNA is TGCGCCAGCAGCTTGGAGGTAGGGGGAAGGTTTGGCTACACCTTC.

The chain combines TRBV5-4 with TRBJ1-2, with D unclear. There are 13 residues in the CDR3. The V and J ends lost 4 bases and 8 bases respectively, with 15 bases between them. CDR1 and CDR2 (germline): SGHNT, YYREEE (reference sequence). In DNA, the CDR3 is TGTGCCAGCAGCCTAAGAAGCTCTTGGGGCTACACCTTC. Protein sequence: CASSLRSSWGYTF.

CDR3 nucleotides: TGTGCCAGCAGCTCCTTCACAGGGAACTATGGCTACACCTTC. Its translation: CASSSFTGNYGYTF. The chain recombines TRBV5-4 with TRBJ1-2; tentative D call: TRBD1 (6 bases). Germline CDR1 and CDR2: SGHNT and YYREEE (reference sequence). V was trimmed by 3 bases and J by 2 bases, leaving 11 bases between them. The CDR3 extends over 14 amino acids.

V usage is TRBV6-2 or TRBV6-3 and J usage is TRBJ1-4; D is unresolved. The V and J ends lost 4 bases and 3 bases respectively, with 9 bases between them. This CDR3 has 14 amino acids. Germline CDR1 and CDR2: MNHEY and SVGEGT. The CDR3, as DNA: TGTGCCAGCAGTTTCCGCGGGCCTAATGAAAAACTGTTTTTT. It codes for CASSFRGPNEKLFF.

The J gene is TRBJ1-1, the V gene TRBV7-9; TRBD1 aligns across 9 bases. Germline V CDR1 and CDR2: SEHNR, FQNEAQ (reference sequence). The junction had 14 bases not matched to a gene; V was cut back by 5 bases and J by 1 base. This CDR3 has 18 residues. The CDR3 nucleotides are TGTGCCAGCAGCCCGTCCTGGGACAGGGAGACCCAGAACACTGAAGCTTTCTTT. Amino acids: CASSPSWDRETQNTEAFF.

V gene TRBV21-1 combines with J gene TRBJ2-5; TRBD2 is the table's D call and was not checked against the DNA. TRBV21-1 is marked as a pseudogene. The CDR3 has 21 residues. CDR3 loop: CASSKAMAPTSGGAKKETQYF. The CDR3 DNA is TGTGCCAGCAGCAAAGCTATGGCTCCGACTAGCGGGGGCGCAAAAAAAGAGACCCAGTACTTC.

This sequence joins TRBV7-9 and TRBJ1-5, with a possible D match to TRBD1 (6 bases). This CDR3 comprises 16 residues. Germline-derived CDR1 and CDR2 are SEHNR and FQNEAQ (reference sequence). V was clipped by 1 base and J by 3 bases, with 13 bases between them. The CDR3 sequence: CASSLETQGANQPQHF. For the CDR3, the DNA is TGTGCCAGCAGCTTAGAAACACAGGGTGCCAATCAGCCCCAGCATTTT.

V and J are TRBV13 and TRBJ2-7; D ambiguous. CDR1 is PRHDT, CDR2 FYEKMQ, per germline (reference sequence). V was shortened by 5 bases and J by 5 bases, with 19 bases between the two germline ends. The CDR3 spans 15 residues. CDR3 residues: CASSQQDTAFDEQYF. In DNA form, the CDR3 reads TGTGCCAGCAGCCAACAAGACACGGCCTTTGACGAGCAGTACTTC.

The rearrangement joins TRBV5-1 to TRBJ1-3, with D hard to call. Germline-derived CDR1 and CDR2 are SGHRS and YFSETQ. V was clipped by 5 bases and J by 4 bases, with 16 bases between them. The CDR3 has 15 amino acids. CDR3 amino acids: CASSPTGFVGNTIYF. The DNA of the CDR3 is TGCGCCAGCAGTCCTACCGGTTTTGTAGGAAACACCATATATTTT. Full variable domain (missing parts from reference TRBV5-1 and TRBJ1-3): KAGVTQTPRYLIKTRGQQVTLSCSPISGHRSVSWYQQTPGQGLQFLFEYFSETQRNKGNFPGRFSGRQFSNSRSEMNVSTLELGDSALYLCASSPTGFVGNTIYFGEGSWLTVV.

This sequence joins TRBV20-1 and TRBJ1-2; 7 nucleotides align to TRBD1. Germline CDR1 reads DFQATT; CDR2 reads SNEGSKA (reference sequence). The CDR3 contains 15 residues. V shed 3 bases and J 7 bases; nucleotides not matched to a gene: 14. As DNA, the CDR3 is TGCAGTGCTAGTGGTCCCTTGACAGGGCGGCTTGGCTACACCTTC. Translation: CSASGPLTGRLGYTF.

This clone came up a few times. The chain links TRBV2 to TRBJ1-2; D remains unclear. Germline V lookup: CDR1 SNHLY, CDR2 FYNNEI. Trimming cost V 6 bases and J 4 bases, with 12 bases left between them. This CDR3 has 13 amino acids. The CDR3 here is CASRGDGLYGYTF. CDR3 DNA: TGTGCCAGCAGAGGAGACGGTCTCTATGGCTACACCTTC.

The J gene is TRBJ1-2, the V gene TRBV7-9, with 8 nucleotides matching TRBD1. The trim removed 5 bases at V and 6 bases at J, leaving 8 bases unmatched. This CDR3 comprises 14 residues. CDR1 is SEHNR, CDR2 FQNEAQ, per germline (reference sequence). CDR3 amino acids: CASSPRGQGNGYTF. DNA for the CDR3: TGTGCCAGCAGCCCACGAGGACAGGGAAATGGCTACACCTTC. Using reference TRBV7-9 and TRBJ1-2 for the parts outside the CDR3, the full variable domain is DTGVSQNPRHKITKRGQNVTFRCDPISEHNRLYWYRQTLGQGPEFLTYFQNEAQLEKSRLLSDRFSAERPKGSFSTLEIQRTEQGDSAMYLCASSPRGQGNGYTFGSGTRLTVV.

J is TRBJ1-2 and V is TRBV18, with D possibly being TRBD1 (5 bases). This CDR3 is 16 amino acids long. The V gene's germline CDR1 is KGHSH and CDR2 LQKENI. With 3 bases removed from V and 2 bases from J, the gap between germline ends came to 16 bases. This CDR3 reads CASSPPAGGGNYGYTF. CDR3 DNA: TGTGCCAGCTCACCCCCGGCGGGGGGAGGAAACTATGGCTACACCTTC.

V and J are TRBV14 and TRBJ1-2, with 9 bases matching TRBD1. V lost 2 bases, J lost 6 bases, and 4 bases stayed unmatched. Per the germline V gene, CDR1 is SGHDN and CDR2 is FVKESK. This CDR3 region has 14 residues. CDR3 sequence reads: CASSQRDRVHGYTF. The CDR3 nucleotides read TGTGCCAGCAGCCAACGGGACAGGGTCCATGGCTACACCTTC. The whole variable domain, remainder taken from reference TRBV14 and TRBJ1-2, is EAGVTQFPSHSVIEKGQTVTLRCDPISGHDNLYWYRRVMGKEIKFLLHFVKESKQDESGMPNNRFLAERTGGTYSTLKVQPAELEDSGVYFCASSQRDRVHGYTFGSGTRLTVV.